A single sample gave rise to the 24 T cell receptor beta chains below, sequenced in a study of blood T cell repertoires in COVID-19. Assay: immunoSEQ multiplex PCR; the TCRdb copy retains only in-frame clones and omits some. The sample records 140,000 or so clones, around 85% being singletons. The sample comprised PBMCs or T cells enriched from blood (not recorded which). These receptor sequences come from a woman between 40 and 55 years old who had recovered from COVID-19.

The CDR3 DNA follows: TGTGCCAGCGCGGGGGGGGAAGCTTTCTTT. Protein sequence: CASAGGEAFF. The genes are TRBV12-3 or TRBV12-4 and TRBJ1-1, with a weak D call TRBD1 (5 bases). The CDR3 contains 10 residues. The ends were cut back, 8 bases at V and 8 bases at J, with 9 bases in the middle.

This clone was observed once. This sequence joins TRBV20-1 and TRBJ1-1; D is undetermined. Germline lookup yields CDR1 DFQATT and CDR2 SNEGSKA (reference sequence). Deletions cut 3 bases from V and 0 bases from J, with 5 bases between. CDR3 size: 12 residues. The CDR3 protein is CSASPVNTEAFF. DNA for the CDR3: TGCAGTGCTAGTCCAGTGAACACTGAAGCTTTCTTT.

The genes are TRBV27 and TRBJ2-3; tentatively, D is TRBD2 (6 bases). The CDR3 totals 16 residues. CDR1 is MNHEY and CDR2 is SMNVEV in the germline V gene (reference sequence). The V and J ends lost 6 bases and 4 bases respectively, with 20 bases between them. The CDR3 bases are TGTGCCAGCAGCCCATCGGGGGTTGGGGTGGCAGATACGCAGTATTTT. Encoded protein: CASSPSGVGVADTQYF.

The chain couples TRBV15 to TRBJ2-7, with 10 bases aligning to TRBD2. This CDR3 region has 17 residues. The germline CDR1 and CDR2 sequences are LNHNV and YYDKDF (reference sequence). The V segment lost 2 bases and the J segment 0 bases; nucleotides outside the gene matches: 7. CDR3 sequence: CATSRSWGLANSYEQYF. The CDR3 region has the DNA TGTGCCACCAGCAGATCGTGGGGACTAGCGAACTCCTACGAGCAGTACTTC. Filled out from reference TRBV15 and TRBJ2-7, the complete variable domain reads DAMVIQNPRYQVTQFGKPVTLSCSQTLNHNVMYWYQQKSSQAPKLLFHYYDKDFNNEADTPDNFQSRRPNTSFCFLDIRSPGLGDTAMYLCATSRSWGLANSYEQYFGPGTRLTVT.

The rearrangement uses TRBV5-4 and TRBJ2-1; TRBD1 matches at 7 bases. The length of the CDR3 is 14 residues. The germline gives CDR1 SGHNT, CDR2 YYREEE (reference sequence). V lost 4 bases, J lost 10 bases, and 11 bases stayed unmatched. In nucleotides, the CDR3 is TGTGCCAGCAGCACAGACGGGACAGTAGGCGAGCAGTTCTTC. Amino acid sequence: CASSTDGTVGEQFF. The whole variable domain, filled in from reference TRBV5-4 and TRBJ2-1, reads ETGVTQSPTHLIKTRGQQVTLRCSSQSGHNTVSWYQQALGQGPQFIFQYYREEENGRGNFPPRFSGLQFPNYSSELNVNALELDDSALYLCASSTDGTVGEQFFGPGTRLTVL.

Only a few counts were recorded for this clone. CDR3 in DNA: TGCGCCAGCAGCTTGTTTGGGGGCCGCGAGACCCAGTACTTC. Translated: CASSLFGGRETQYF. The chain combines TRBV5-1 with TRBJ2-5; tentative D call: TRBD1 (6 bases). This CDR3 contains 14 residues. The germline V gene has CDR1 SGHRS and CDR2 YFSETQ. Trimming shortened V by 1 base and J by 5 bases, and 12 bases separated the two germline ends.

V usage is TRBV19 and J usage is TRBJ2-7, with a weak D call TRBD1 (7 bases). The CDR3 covers 15 residues. Germline lookup yields CDR1 LNHDA and CDR2 SQIVND (reference sequence). The V gene lost 1 base and the J gene lost 3 bases, with 13 bases spanning the gap. The DNA for the CDR3 is TGTGCCAGTAGTATAGTCGGAGGGGGCGTCTACGAGCAGTACTTC. The encoded protein is CASSIVGGGVYEQYF.

In nucleotides, the CDR3 is TGTGCCAGTACCCCGTGGAGCAACACTGAAGCTTTCTTT. This codes for CASTPWSNTEAFF. The rearrangement uses TRBV19 and TRBJ1-1, with unresolved D. The V gene lost 7 bases and the J gene lost 2 bases, with 11 bases spanning the gap. Germline loops: CDR1 LNHDA, CDR2 SQIVND (reference sequence). The CDR3 has 13 residues.

V and J are TRBV19 and TRBJ2-2; 8 positions match TRBD1. The J segment lost 1 base and the V segment lost 6 bases, leaving 4 bases of the junction unmatched. CDR1 is LNHDA and CDR2 is SQIVND in the germline V gene (reference sequence). The CDR3 contains 15 residues. The CDR3 sequence: CASRAGTGNTGELFF. Written as DNA, the CDR3 is TGTGCCAGTAGAGCCGGGACAGGGAACACCGGGGAGCTGTTTTTT.

The chain uses TRBV10-3 and TRBJ1-1; D gene uncertain. Trimming cost V 2 bases and J 2 bases, with 9 bases left between them. Germline-derived CDR1 and CDR2 are ENHRY and SYGVKD. The length of the CDR3 is 14 residues. The CDR3 here is CAISEPGANTEAFF. The CDR3 bases are TGTGCCATCAGTGAGCCGGGAGCCAACACTGAAGCTTTCTTT.

As DNA, the CDR3 is TGCGCCAGCAGCCCGACAGGTGCCTACAATGAGCAGTTCTTC. This codes for CASSPTGAYNEQFF. The V and J genes are TRBV4-1 and TRBJ2-1, with D tentatively TRBD1 (6 bases). Germline V gives CDR1 MGHRA, CDR2 YSYEKL. The CDR3 has 14 residues. Trimming took off 4 bases at V and 2 bases at J, with 9 bases between the two ends.

The CDR3 region is CASSNRGLVSQPQHF. Written as DNA, the CDR3 is TGTGCCAGCAGTAACAGGGGGCTGGTTAGTCAGCCCCAGCATTTT. The V call is TRBV6-2 or TRBV6-3, the J call TRBJ1-5, with 9 bases matching TRBD1. Germline V gene sequence: CDR1 MNHEY, CDR2 SVGEGT. V gave up 5 bases and J gave up 6 bases; unmatched junction bases: 8. The CDR3 has 15 residues.

The rearrangement joins TRBV20-1 to TRBJ2-5; possible D gene TRBD1, 5 bases. Germline CDR1 DFQATT, CDR2 SNEGSKA (reference sequence). The CDR3 consists of 14 residues. The V end was cut by 3 bases, the J end by 2 bases, with 13 bases between. The chain's CDR3 is CSASWSQGQETQYF. As DNA, the CDR3 is TGCAGTGCTAGTTGGTCGCAGGGACAAGAGACCCAGTACTTC.

This chain uses TRBV30 with TRBJ2-3; 7 nucleotides match TRBD1. The ends lost 2 bases at V and 2 bases at J; junction bases unmatched: 7. CDR3 length equals 15 residues. The germline CDR1 and CDR2 sequences are GTSNPN and SVGIG (reference sequence). CDR3 bases: TGTGCCTGGAGTCACCCGACAGGGATCACAGATACGCAGTATTTT. This sequence encodes CAWSHPTGITDTQYF.

The chain recombines TRBV10-3 with TRBJ1-1, with 9 bases aligning to TRBD1. J gave up 6 bases and V 3 bases, and 14 bases lay outside the gene matches. Germline CDR1 and CDR2: ENHRY and SYGVKD. CDR3 length: 17 residues. This CDR3 is CAISDLTGGVSRAEAFF. CDR3 DNA sequence: TGTGCCATCAGTGATTTAACAGGGGGCGTAAGTAGGGCTGAAGCTTTCTTT.

V and J are TRBV9 and TRBJ1-5; D uncertain. V shed 4 bases and J shed 2 bases, with 13 bases lying between them. This CDR3 comprises 15 residues. Germline loops: CDR1 SGDLS, CDR2 YYNGEE. The CDR3 bases are TGTGCCAGCAGCTCGCGGGGAGACGGCAATCAGCCCCAGCATTTT. It translates to CASSSRGDGNQPQHF.

The CDR3 spells CASSLLADQETQYF. Here the CDR3 DNA reads TGTGCCAGCAGTTTATTGGCTGACCAAGAGACCCAGTACTTC. The chain joins TRBV27 to TRBJ2-5; D is unresolved. Germline V gene sequence: CDR1 MNHEY, CDR2 SMNVEV (reference sequence). CDR3 size: 14 residues. Trimming took 1 base from V and 0 from J, leaving 6 bases between them.

The chain links TRBV9 to TRBJ1-6; 9 bases are shared with TRBD1. The CDR3 extends over 16 amino acids. The V gene's germline CDR1 is SGDLS and CDR2 YYNGEE. J lost 7 bases, V lost 3 bases, and 8 bases had no gene match. The CDR3 sequence: CASSATGGRGNSPLHF. As DNA, the CDR3 is TGTGCCAGCAGCGCGACAGGGGGAAGGGGGAATTCACCCCTCCACTTT.

V gene TRBV7-9 combines with J gene TRBJ2-1; TRBD1 matches 11 bases. J lost 7 bases, V lost 3 bases, and 8 bases had no gene match. This CDR3 has 16 amino acids. Per germline, CDR1 SEHNR and CDR2 FQNEAQ (reference sequence). Here the CDR3 DNA reads TGTGCCAGCAGCTTGGGGCGGGACAGGGGGTTGAATGAGCAGTTCTTC. Translation: CASSLGRDRGLNEQFF.

The gene calls are TRBV19 and TRBJ2-1; 9 bases match TRBD1. The CDR3 is 14 residues long. V dropped 5 bases and J dropped 7; count of bases not matched to a gene: 6. Germline V gene data show CDR1 as LNHDA and CDR2 as SQIVND (reference sequence). The CDR3 loop is CASSSQGTGNEQFF. CDR3 in DNA: TGTGCCAGTAGTTCCCAAGGGACAGGGAATGAGCAGTTCTTC.

A remark on this clone: Other DNA sequences in this sample translate to the same CDR3. CDR3 nucleotide sequence: TGTGCCAGCAGCCCACTGAACACCGGGGAGCTGTTTTTT. It yields the protein CASSPLNTGELFF. The chain is built from TRBV9 and TRBJ2-2; D is undetermined. Trimming cost V 4 bases and J 1 base, with 5 bases left between them. Germline CDR1 is SGDLS and CDR2 is YYNGEE. The CDR3 contains 13 residues. The whole variable domain, remainder taken from reference TRBV9 and TRBJ2-2, is DSGVTQTPKHLITATGQRVTLRCSPRSGDLSVYWYQQSLDQGLQFLIQYYNGEERAKGNILERFSAQQFPDLHSELNLSSLELGDSALYFCASSPLNTGELFFGEGSRLTVL.

The V and J genes are TRBV2 and TRBJ2-7; D not resolved. CDR1 is SNHLY, CDR2 FYNNEI, per germline. Trimming removed 10 bases at V and 2 bases at J, with 18 bases between. The CDR3 is 14 residues long. The chain's CDR3 is CANPGEHRTYEQYF. The CDR3 DNA sequence: TGTGCCAACCCAGGCGAACACCGGACCTACGAGCAGTACTTC.

The chain is built from TRBV6-4 and TRBJ2-3; 7 nucleotides align to TRBD2. The germline gives CDR1 MRHNA, CDR2 SNTAGT. This CDR3 is 17 amino acids long. After removal of 0 bases from V and 5 bases from J, the junction contained 11 bases not matched to a gene. CDR3 region: CASSDSIGGRAKDTQYF. The CDR3 nucleotides read TGTGCCAGCAGTGACTCGATCGGCGGGAGAGCGAAAGATACGCAGTATTTT.

The chain uses TRBV19 and TRBJ1-4; D uncertain. The CDR3 contains 14 residues. Germline lookup yields CDR1 LNHDA and CDR2 SQIVND (reference sequence). The V gene lost 3 bases and the J gene lost 2 bases, with 7 bases spanning the gap. The CDR3 is CASSIRGTNEKLFF. The CDR3 nucleotides read TGTGCCAGTAGTATTCGGGGTACTAATGAAAAACTGTTTTTT.